This entry describes one T cell receptor (beta chain). Its cognate antigen is unknown. The sample belongs to a study of T-cell memory formation after mild COVID-19. General study findings and limits: Most CD4+ clones that shrank were in CM and EM, while CD8+ ones turned up in EMRA.

TCRdb analysed the 5' RACE reads with MiXCR anew, one entry per CDR3 protein. Here the sample spans 540,000 or so distinct CDR3 sequences, roughly 22% being singletons. The clonotype comes from an adult woman who had mild COVID-19 (a few samples of this study predate the infection). Cell type and time point are not known. Sequenced material: PBMCs or a T cell subset sorted from them (not recorded which).

The CDR3 coding sequence is TGTGCCAGCAGTTTATGGACTAGCGGGAGAACAGATACGCAGTATTTT. Translation: CASSLWTSGRTDTQYF. The chain couples TRBV28 to TRBJ2-3; 12 nucleotides align to TRBD2. This CDR3 is 16 amino acids long. Losses at the gene ends were 0 bases for V and 3 bases for J; bases not matched to a gene: 1. Per the germline V gene, CDR1 is MDHEN and CDR2 is SYDVKM.